This T cell receptor beta chain was recovered during a study of CD4 and CD8 cells across lung adenocarcinoma regions. Localized lung adenocarcinoma, a non-small cell lung cancer, affected the donors. The germline gives CDR1 MNHNS, CDR2 SASEGT. The V gene lost 6 bases and the J gene lost 11 bases, with 22 bases spanning the gap. This CDR3 contains 14 residues. By share of the sample, this clonotype is medium-sized (0.01 to 0.1%). One entry per CDR3 protein, called by TCRdb with MiXCR from the PCR reads. The sample lists over 10,000 distinct CDR3 sequences, about 56% occurring once. The material sequenced was CD8+ T cells from the margin of a lung tumor. This chain uses TRBV6-1 with TRBJ2-5; D uncertain. This TCR was recovered from a female donor with lung adenocarcinoma. The CD4 and CD8 labels of this study may be unreliable. The CDR3 spells CASSSLTAAAQQYF. DNA for the CDR3: TGTGCCAGCAGCTCCCTAACGGCGGCGGCCCAGCAGTACTTC.